The 5 T cell receptor beta chains listed next were all sequenced from one sample in a study of shared clonotypes between healthy human individuals. The method was immunoSEQ multiplex PCR; TCRdb's version includes in-frame clones alone and lacks a portion of them. The sample carries some 2.1 million clones, around 93% recorded once. Naive CD8 populations comprised CD45RO-negative cells positively selected for CCR7, excluding terminally differentiated effector memory CD45RA+ cells. Input material: naive CD8+ T cells from PBMCs. The receptor source for this set is a man aged 18 to 35 in good health. Some clones in this sample may be carry-over from other donors' samples.

This chain links TRBV5-1 with TRBJ2-5; no reliable D call. Trimming took 0 bases from V and 4 from J, leaving 7 bases between them. The germline gives CDR1 SGHRS, CDR2 YFSETQ. CDR3 size: 13 residues. CDR3 protein: CASSLDSGETQYF. CDR3 DNA: TGCGCCAGCAGCTTGGATTCGGGAGAGACCCAGTACTTC.

The rearrangement uses TRBV5-4 and TRBJ2-1, with a weak D call TRBD2 (5 bases). V gave up 0 bases and J gave up 5 bases, with 12 bases separating them. Germline V gives CDR1 SGHNT, CDR2 YYREEE (reference sequence). This CDR3 has 15 amino acids. DNA for the CDR3: TGTGCCAGCAGCTTGGAGAGGGCCAGGAACAATGAGCAGTTCTTC. Translating it yields CASSLERARNNEQFF.

This chain links TRBV28 with TRBJ1-1, with D possibly being TRBD1 (5 bases). The CDR3 contains 15 residues. Germline V CDR1 and CDR2: MDHEN, SYDVKM. The ends were cut back, 5 bases at V and 1 base at J, with 14 bases in the middle. CDR3 loop: CASSPAGHWNTEAFF. The CDR3 region has the DNA TGTGCCAGCAGTCCCGCCGGACATTGGAACACTGAAGCTTTCTTT.

The chain recombines TRBV7-9 with TRBJ2-3; the match to TRBD1 covers 8 bases. The CDR3 is 16 residues long. The ends lost 2 bases at V and 6 bases at J; junction bases unmatched: 10. The germline V gene encodes CDR1 SEHNR and CDR2 FQNEAQ (reference sequence). The CDR3, as DNA: TGTGCCAGCAGCTTACCGGGACAGGCCAGCAAGGATACGCAGTATTTT. It encodes CASSLPGQASKDTQYF.

CDR3 region: CASSLVREQYF. The CDR3 DNA is TGTGCCAGCAGCTTAGTCCGCGAGCAGTACTTC. V is TRBV7-9 and J is TRBJ2-7, with D unclear. Trimming removed 1 base at V and 6 bases at J, with 4 bases between. From germline, CDR1 is SEHNR and CDR2 FQNEAQ (reference sequence). The CDR3 is made up of 11 amino acids.